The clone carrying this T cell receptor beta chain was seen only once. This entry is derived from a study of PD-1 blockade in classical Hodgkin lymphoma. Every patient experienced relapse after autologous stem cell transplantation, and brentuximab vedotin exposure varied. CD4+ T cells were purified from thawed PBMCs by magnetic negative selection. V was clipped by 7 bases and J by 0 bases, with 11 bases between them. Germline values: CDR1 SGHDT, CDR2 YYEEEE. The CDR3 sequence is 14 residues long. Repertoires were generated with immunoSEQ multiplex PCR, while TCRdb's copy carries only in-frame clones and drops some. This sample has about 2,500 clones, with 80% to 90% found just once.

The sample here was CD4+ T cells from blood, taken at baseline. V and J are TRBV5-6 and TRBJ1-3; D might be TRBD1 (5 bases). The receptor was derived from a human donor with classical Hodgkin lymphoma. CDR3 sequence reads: CASSPTVSGNTIYF. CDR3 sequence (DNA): TGTGCCAGCTCACCGACAGTCTCTGGAAACACCATATATTTT.